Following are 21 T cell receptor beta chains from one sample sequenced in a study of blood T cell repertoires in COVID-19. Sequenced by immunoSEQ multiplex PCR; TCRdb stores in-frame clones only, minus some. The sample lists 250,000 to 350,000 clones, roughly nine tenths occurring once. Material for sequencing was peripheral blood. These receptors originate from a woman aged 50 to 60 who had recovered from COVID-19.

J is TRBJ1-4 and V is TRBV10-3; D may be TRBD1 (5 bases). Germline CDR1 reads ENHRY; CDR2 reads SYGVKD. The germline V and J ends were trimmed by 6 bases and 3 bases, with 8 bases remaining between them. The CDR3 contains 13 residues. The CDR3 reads CAISQGANEKLFF. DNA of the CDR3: TGTGCCATCAGCCAAGGGGCTAATGAAAAACTGTTTTTT.

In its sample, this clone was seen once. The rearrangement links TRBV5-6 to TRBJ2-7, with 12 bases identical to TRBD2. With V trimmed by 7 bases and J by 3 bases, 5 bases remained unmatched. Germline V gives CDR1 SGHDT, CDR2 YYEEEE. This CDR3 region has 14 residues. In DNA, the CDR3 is TGTGCCAGCGGAAGGACTAGCGGGGTCTACGAGCAGTACTTC. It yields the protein CASGRTSGVYEQYF.

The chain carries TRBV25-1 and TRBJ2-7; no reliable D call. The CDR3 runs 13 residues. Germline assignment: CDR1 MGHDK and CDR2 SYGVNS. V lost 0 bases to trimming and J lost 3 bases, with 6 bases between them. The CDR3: CASSEYPDYEQYF. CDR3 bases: TGTGCCAGCAGTGAATATCCAGACTACGAGCAGTACTTC.

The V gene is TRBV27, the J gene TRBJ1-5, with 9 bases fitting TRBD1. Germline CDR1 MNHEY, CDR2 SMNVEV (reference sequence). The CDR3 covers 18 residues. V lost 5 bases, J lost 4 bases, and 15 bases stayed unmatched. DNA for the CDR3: TGTGCCAGCAGTCCTACTATGGTAGGGACAGGGCGAAATCAGCCCCAGCATTTT. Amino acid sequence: CASSPTMVGTGRNQPQHF.

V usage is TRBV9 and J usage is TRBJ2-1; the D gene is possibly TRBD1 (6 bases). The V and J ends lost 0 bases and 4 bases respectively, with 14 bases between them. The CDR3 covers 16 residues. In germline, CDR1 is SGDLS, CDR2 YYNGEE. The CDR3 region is CASSVGEQGRYNEQFF. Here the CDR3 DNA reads TGTGCCAGCAGCGTAGGGGAACAGGGCCGTTACAATGAGCAGTTCTTC.

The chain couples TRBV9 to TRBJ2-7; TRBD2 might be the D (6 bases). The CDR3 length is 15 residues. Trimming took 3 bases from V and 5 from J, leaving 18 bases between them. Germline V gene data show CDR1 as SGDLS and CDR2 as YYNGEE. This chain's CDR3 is CASSAWRGISDEQYF. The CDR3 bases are TGTGCCAGCAGCGCTTGGAGGGGTATTTCCGACGAGCAGTACTTC.

The CDR3, as DNA: TGTGCCAGTAGTATAGAACAGGGGAGCACCGGGGAGCTGTTTTTT. Protein product: CASSIEQGSTGELFF. This chain joins TRBV19 and TRBJ2-2; 7 positions agree with TRBD1. V lost 0 bases, J lost 4 bases, and 2 bases stayed unmatched. The germline CDR1 and CDR2 sequences are LNHDA and SQIVND (reference sequence). The CDR3 extends over 15 amino acids.

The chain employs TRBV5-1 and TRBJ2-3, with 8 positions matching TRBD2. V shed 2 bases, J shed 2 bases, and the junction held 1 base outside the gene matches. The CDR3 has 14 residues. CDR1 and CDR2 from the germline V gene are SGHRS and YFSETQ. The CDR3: CASSFSGVTDTQYF. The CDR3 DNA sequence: TGCGCCAGCAGCTTTAGCGGGGTCACAGATACGCAGTATTTT.

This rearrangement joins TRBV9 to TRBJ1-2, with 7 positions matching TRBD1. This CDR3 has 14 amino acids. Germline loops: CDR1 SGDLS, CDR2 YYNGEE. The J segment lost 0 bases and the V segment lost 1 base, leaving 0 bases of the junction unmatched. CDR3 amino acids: CASSVQGANYGYTF. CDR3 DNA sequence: TGTGCCAGCAGCGTACAGGGGGCTAACTATGGCTACACCTTC.

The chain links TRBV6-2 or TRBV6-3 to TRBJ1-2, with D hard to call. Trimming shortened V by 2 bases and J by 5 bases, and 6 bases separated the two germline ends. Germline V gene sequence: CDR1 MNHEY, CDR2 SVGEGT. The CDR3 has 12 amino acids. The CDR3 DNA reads TGTGCCAGCAGTTACGTCAGTTATGGCTACACCTTC. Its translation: CASSYVSYGYTF.

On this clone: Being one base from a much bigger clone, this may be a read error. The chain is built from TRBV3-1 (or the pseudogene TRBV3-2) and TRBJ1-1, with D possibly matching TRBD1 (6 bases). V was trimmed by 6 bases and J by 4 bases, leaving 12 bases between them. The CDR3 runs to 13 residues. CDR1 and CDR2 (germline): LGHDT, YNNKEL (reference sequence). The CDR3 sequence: CASSRGGLTEAFF. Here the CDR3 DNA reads TGTGCCAGCAGTCGAGGGGGTCTCACTGAAGCTTTCTTT.

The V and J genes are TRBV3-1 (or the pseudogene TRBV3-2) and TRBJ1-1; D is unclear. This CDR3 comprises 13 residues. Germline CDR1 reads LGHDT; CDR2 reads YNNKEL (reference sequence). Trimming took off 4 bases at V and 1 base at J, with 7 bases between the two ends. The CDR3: CASSPIQNTEAFF. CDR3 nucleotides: TGTGCCAGCAGCCCCATACAGAACACTGAAGCTTTCTTT.

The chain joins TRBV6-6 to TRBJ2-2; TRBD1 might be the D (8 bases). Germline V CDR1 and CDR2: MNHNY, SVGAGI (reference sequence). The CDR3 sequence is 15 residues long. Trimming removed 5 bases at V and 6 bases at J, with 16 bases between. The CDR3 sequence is CASSPQGGAAGELFF. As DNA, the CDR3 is TGTGCCAGCAGTCCACAGGGGGGGGCTGCCGGGGAGCTGTTTTTT.

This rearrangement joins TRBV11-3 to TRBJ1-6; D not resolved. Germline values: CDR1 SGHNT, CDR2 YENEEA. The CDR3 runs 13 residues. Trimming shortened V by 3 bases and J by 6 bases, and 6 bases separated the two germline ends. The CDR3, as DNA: TGTGCCAGCAGCTTGAACTCTAATTCACCCCTCCACTTT. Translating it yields CASSLNSNSPLHF. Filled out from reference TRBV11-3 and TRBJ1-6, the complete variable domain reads EAGVVQSPRYKIIEKKQPVAFWCNPISGHNTLYWYLQNLGQGPELLIRYENEEAVDDSQLPKDRFSAERLKGVDSTLKIQPAELGDSAVYLCASSLNSNSPLHFGNGTRLTVT.

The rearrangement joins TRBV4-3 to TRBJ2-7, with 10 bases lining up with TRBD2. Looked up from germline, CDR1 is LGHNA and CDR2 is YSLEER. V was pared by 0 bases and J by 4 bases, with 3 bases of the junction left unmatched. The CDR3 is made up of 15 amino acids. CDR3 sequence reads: CASSQEPSGRYEQYF. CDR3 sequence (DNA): TGCGCCAGCAGCCAAGAGCCTAGCGGGAGATACGAGCAGTACTTC.

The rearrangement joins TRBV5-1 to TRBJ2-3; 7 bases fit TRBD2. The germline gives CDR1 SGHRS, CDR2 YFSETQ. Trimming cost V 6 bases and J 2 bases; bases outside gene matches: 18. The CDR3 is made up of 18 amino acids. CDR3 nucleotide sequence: TGCGCCAGCACCCCACAGCGGGATTCCAATCGGCACACAGATACGCAGTATTTT. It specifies CASTPQRDSNRHTDTQYF.

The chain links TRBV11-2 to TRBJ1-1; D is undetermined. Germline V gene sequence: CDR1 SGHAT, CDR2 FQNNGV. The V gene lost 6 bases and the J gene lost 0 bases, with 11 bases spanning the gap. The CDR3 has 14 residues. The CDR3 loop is CASSPQLLNTEAFF. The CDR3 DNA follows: TGTGCCAGCAGTCCTCAGTTACTGAACACTGAAGCTTTCTTT.

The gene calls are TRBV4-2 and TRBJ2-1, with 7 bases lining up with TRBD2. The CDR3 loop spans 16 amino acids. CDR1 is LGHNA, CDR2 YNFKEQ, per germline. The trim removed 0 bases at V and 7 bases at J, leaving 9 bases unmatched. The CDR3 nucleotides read TGTGCCAGCAGCCAAGATTTTCCCCTAGCGGATAATGAGCAGTTCTTC. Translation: CASSQDFPLADNEQFF.

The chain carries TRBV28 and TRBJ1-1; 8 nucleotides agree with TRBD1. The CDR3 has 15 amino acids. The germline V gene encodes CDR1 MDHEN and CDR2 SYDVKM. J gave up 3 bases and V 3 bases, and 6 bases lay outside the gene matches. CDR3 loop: CASSLLDREYTEAFF. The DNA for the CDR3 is TGTGCCAGCAGTTTGTTGGACAGGGAGTACACTGAAGCTTTCTTT.

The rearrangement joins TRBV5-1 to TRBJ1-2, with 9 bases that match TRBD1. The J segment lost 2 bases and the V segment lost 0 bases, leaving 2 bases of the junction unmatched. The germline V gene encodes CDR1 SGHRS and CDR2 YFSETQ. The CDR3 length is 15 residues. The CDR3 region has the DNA TGCGCCAGCAGCTTGGGGGACAGGGAAAACTATGGCTACACCTTC. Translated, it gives CASSLGDRENYGYTF.

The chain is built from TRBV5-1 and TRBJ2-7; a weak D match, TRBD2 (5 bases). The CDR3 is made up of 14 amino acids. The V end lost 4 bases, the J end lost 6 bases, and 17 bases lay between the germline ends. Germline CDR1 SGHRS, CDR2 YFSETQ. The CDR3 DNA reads TGCGCCAGCAGCGGGAGTCAATCACTGAGCGAGCAGTACTTC. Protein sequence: CASSGSQSLSEQYF. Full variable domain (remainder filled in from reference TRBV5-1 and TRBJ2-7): KAGVTQTPRYLIKTRGQQVTLSCSPISGHRSVSWYQQTPGQGLQFLFEYFSETQRNKGNFPGRFSGRQFSNSRSEMNVSTLELGDSALYLCASSGSQSLSEQYFGPGTRLTVT.